This note documents a single T cell receptor beta chain sequence. As yet, its antigen is unknown. The data are from a study of cytomegalovirus exposure and HLA in healthy donors. Points from the study as a whole: TCR association rates varied by HLA locus in a later analysis, with DRB1 highest and HLA-C lowest.

This PCR relied on a set of 60 Vbeta primers and 13 Jbeta primers. Only in-frame clones appear in the TCRdb table, and some are missing; sequencing was by immunoSEQ multiplex PCR. The sample contains fewer than 100,000 clones, about 78% of which appear only once. Trimming cost V 8 bases and J 4 bases, with 18 bases left between them. Germline V lookup: CDR1 MDHEN, CDR2 SYDVKM. The CDR3 totals 15 residues. The sample comprised PBMCs. The receptor's source is a woman aged 40 to 50 in good health and CMV-seropositive. The V call is TRBV28, the J call TRBJ2-1, with a weak D call TRBD1 (6 bases). The CDR3 here is CASAGRDTRYNEQFF. DNA for the CDR3: TGTGCCAGCGCCGGACGGGACACTCGGTACAATGAGCAGTTCTTC.